This note documents a single TCR beta chain sequence. Its antigen is not known. This entry belongs to a study of cytomegalovirus exposure and HLA in healthy donors. Study-wide background: The use of the same platform for the 100 to 150 validation repertoires and the approximately 730 first-cohort repertoires was reported by a later analysis.

Whole-study findings and limits: Most sequenced TCRs were rare (though some public TCRs occurred in many donors). In the 120 validation repertoires, about 94% of cluster scores exceeded 0, per a later analysis.

Germline values: CDR1 SQVTM, CDR2 ANQGSEA. The CDR3 is 16 amino acids. V shed 2 bases and J 1 base; nucleotides not matched to a gene: 7. Profiled with immunoSEQ multiplex PCR; TCRdb holds only in-frame clones, not every one. Of more than 70,000 clones detected, about 94% appear once; the ten largest clones hold 1%. Sequenced: PBMCs. This TCR came from a woman aged 18-30 years in good health and CMV-seronegative. The genes are TRBV29-1 and TRBJ2-1, with 8 bases fitting TRBD1. This CDR3 reads CSVEPPDRDSYNEQFF. The CDR3 DNA reads TGCAGCGTTGAACCCCCGGACAGGGATTCCTACAATGAGCAGTTCTTC.